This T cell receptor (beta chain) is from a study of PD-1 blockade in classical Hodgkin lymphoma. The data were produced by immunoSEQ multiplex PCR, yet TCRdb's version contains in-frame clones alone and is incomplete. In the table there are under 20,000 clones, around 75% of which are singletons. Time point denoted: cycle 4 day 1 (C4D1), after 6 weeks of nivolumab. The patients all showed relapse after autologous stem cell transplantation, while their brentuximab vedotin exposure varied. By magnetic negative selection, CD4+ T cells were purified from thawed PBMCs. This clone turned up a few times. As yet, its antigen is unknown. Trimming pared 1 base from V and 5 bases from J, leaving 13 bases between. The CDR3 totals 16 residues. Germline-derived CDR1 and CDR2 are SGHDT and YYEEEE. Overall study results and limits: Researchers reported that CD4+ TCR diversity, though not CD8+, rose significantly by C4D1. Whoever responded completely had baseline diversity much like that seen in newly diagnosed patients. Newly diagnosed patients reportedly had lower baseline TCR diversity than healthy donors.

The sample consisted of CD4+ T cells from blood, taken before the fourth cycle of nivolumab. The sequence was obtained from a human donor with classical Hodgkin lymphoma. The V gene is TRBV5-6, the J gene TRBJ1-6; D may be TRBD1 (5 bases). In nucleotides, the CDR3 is TGTGCCAGCAGCTTGTATTCGGGGACGCATAATTCACCCCTCCACTTT. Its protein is CASSLYSGTHNSPLHF.